The 7 T cell receptor beta chains below come from one sample, sequenced in a study of shared clonotypes between healthy human individuals. This table comes from immunoSEQ multiplex PCR, and its TCRdb copy is limited to in-frame clones, with some not included. The table lists about 530,000 clones, about 75% of them singletons, with around 13% in the top ten. Sequencing was performed on PBMCs. The origin of the receptors is a woman aged 40 to 50 in good health. Some clones in this sample may be carry-over from other donors' samples.

The V gene is TRBV5-4, the J gene TRBJ1-2; 8 nucleotides line up with TRBD1. V lost 4 bases and J lost 4; bases outside the gene matches: 15. Per germline, CDR1 SGHNT and CDR2 YYREEE (reference sequence). The CDR3 loop spans 17 amino acids. The CDR3 sequence: CASSHVGARGRIYGYTF. The CDR3 nucleotides read TGTGCCAGCAGCCATGTGGGTGCCAGGGGGCGCATCTATGGCTACACCTTC.

V gene TRBV19 combines with J gene TRBJ2-1, with 14 bases fitting TRBD2. Germline V gene lookup returns CDR1 LNHDA and CDR2 SQIVND (reference sequence). The CDR3 is 19 residues long. Losses at the gene ends were 1 base for V and 3 bases for J; bases not matched to a gene: 8. The CDR3 sequence is CASSIAGLAGVGYYNEQFF. Written as DNA, the CDR3 is TGTGCCAGTAGTATAGCGGGACTAGCGGGAGTGGGGTACTACAATGAGCAGTTCTTC.

The V and J genes are TRBV19 and TRBJ2-5; D ambiguous. Germline V CDR1 and CDR2: LNHDA, SQIVND (reference sequence). Trimming removed 4 bases from V and 5 bases from J, with 17 bases in between. The CDR3 is made up of 15 amino acids. CDR3 residues: CASSKDDWMAETQYF. The CDR3 DNA sequence: TGTGCCAGTAGTAAAGACGACTGGATGGCGGAGACCCAGTACTTC. Using reference TRBV19 and TRBJ2-5 for the parts outside the CDR3, the full variable domain is DGGITQSPKYLFRKEGQNVTLSCEQNLNHDAMYWYRQDPGQGLRLIYYSQIVNDFQKGDIAEGYSVSREKKESFPLTVTSAQKNPTAFYLCASSKDDWMAETQYFGPGTRLLVL.

About this clone itself: The sample contains more than one DNA sequence encoding this CDR3. This sequence joins TRBV11-2 and TRBJ2-5, with D unclear. Germline V CDR1 and CDR2: SGHAT, FQNNGV. Trimming pared 1 base from V and 5 bases from J, leaving 5 bases between. The length of the CDR3 is 12 residues. The CDR3 sequence: CASSLVGETQYF. CDR3 bases: TGTGCCAGCAGCTTAGTCGGGGAGACCCAGTACTTC. The full variable domain, completed using reference TRBV11-2 and TRBJ2-5, is EAGVAQSPRYKIIEKRQSVAFWCNPISGHATLYWYQQILGQGPKLLIQFQNNGVVDDSQLPKDRFSAERLKGVDSTLKIQPAKLEDSAVYLCASSLVGETQYFGPGTRLLVL.

This chain links TRBV28 with TRBJ2-5; a possible D gene is TRBD1 (6 bases). V lost 4 bases, J lost 0 bases, and 9 bases lay in between. Germline V lookup: CDR1 MDHEN, CDR2 SYDVKM. CDR3 length: 14 residues. The CDR3 bases are TGTGCCAGCAGTTCAGGACAGCACCAAGAGACCCAGTACTTC. Protein product: CASSSGQHQETQYF.

CDR3 bases: TGTGCCAGCAGCAAAAGCGGGACCACGGGGCAGTACTTC. Amino acids: CASSKSGTTGQYF. The rearrangement uses TRBV5-4 and TRBJ2-7, with TRBD2 identical over 7 bases. The CDR3 runs 13 residues. The germline V gene has CDR1 SGHNT and CDR2 YYREEE (reference sequence). V gave up 4 bases and J gave up 9 bases; unmatched junction bases: 10.

The chain combines TRBV7-2 with TRBJ2-7; D may be TRBD2 (6 bases). V was pared by 3 bases and J by 2 bases, with 11 bases between. The CDR3 sequence is 14 residues long. Germline V gives CDR1 SGHTA, CDR2 FQGNSA. DNA of the CDR3: TGTGCCAGCAGCTTTCGGATAGCGGCCTACGAGCAGTACTTC. Translated, it gives CASSFRIAAYEQYF.